This TCR beta chain was recorded in a study of blood T cell repertoires in COVID-19. Study-wide background: In each case, the material was cDNA or gDNA derived from T cells, B-cell-depleted T cells, or PBMCs.

This clone is termed medium-sized. TCRdb's table, derived via immunoSEQ multiplex PCR, lists solely in-frame clones and lacks some. The sample has around 200,000 clones, around 86% seen once. From germline, CDR1 is LNHDA and CDR2 SQIVND (reference sequence). Trimming removed 3 bases at V and 1 base at J, with 9 bases between. The CDR3 spans 15 residues. V and J are TRBV19 and TRBJ2-2, with D possibly being TRBD2 (6 bases). The sequencing sample was made of peripheral blood. The TCR sequence derives from a man in his 70s with acute or convalescent COVID-19. The CDR3 protein is CASSISGENTGELFF. CDR3 DNA: TGTGCCAGTAGTATTTCGGGGGAGAACACCGGGGAGCTGTTTTTT.